This entry lists 16 T cell receptor beta chains sequenced from one sample in a study of OX40 agonist ivuxolimab in advanced cancers. Repertoires were generated with immunoSEQ multiplex PCR, while TCRdb's copy carries only in-frame clones and drops some. This sample has 65,000 to 80,000 clones; under 85% occur once, and the top ten carry roughly 0.5%. The source material was CD4+ or CD8+ T cells sorted from blood, sampled in a trial of the OX40 agonist ivuxolimab. The receptors come from an adult with an advanced solid tumor such as melanoma, head and neck, liver or kidney cancer.

This clone occurred once. The V gene is TRBV9, the J gene TRBJ2-3; 9 nucleotides align to TRBD1. Germline values: CDR1 SGDLS, CDR2 YYNGEE. V trimming: 3 bases; J trimming: 4 bases; junction bases outside the gene matches: 6. The length of the CDR3 is 15 residues. The CDR3 DNA is TGTGCCAGCAGCGCCGACAGGGGGGGCCCAGATACGCAGTATTTT. Translation gives CASSADRGGPDTQYF. The whole variable domain, filled in from reference TRBV9 and TRBJ2-3, reads DSGVTQTPKHLITATGQRVTLRCSPRSGDLSVYWYQQSLDQGLQFLIQYYNGEERAKGNILERFSAQQFPDLHSELNLSSLELGDSALYFCASSADRGGPDTQYFGPGTRLTVL.

This clone was recorded only once. CDR3: CASKMTGGENYGYTF. CDR3 DNA sequence: TGTGCCAGCAAGATGACAGGGGGCGAGAACTATGGCTACACCTTC. The V call is TRBV2, the J call TRBJ1-2, with TRBD1 matching 10 bases. The trim removed 7 bases at V and 2 bases at J, leaving 7 bases unmatched. There are 15 residues in the CDR3. Germline V CDR1 and CDR2: SNHLY, FYNNEI.

The rearrangement links TRBV5-1 to TRBJ2-2; maybe TRBD1 (5 bases). The germline V and J ends were trimmed by 0 bases and 6 bases, with 12 bases remaining between them. This CDR3 contains 15 residues. In germline, CDR1 is SGHRS, CDR2 YFSETQ. DNA for the CDR3: TGCGCCAGCAGCTTGGATCAGGGCGGATCCGGGGAGCTGTTTTTT. This translates into CASSLDQGGSGELFF.

This chain uses TRBV4-1 with TRBJ1-5; no firm D call. V shed 0 bases and J shed 6 bases, with 9 bases lying between them. The CDR3 length is 14 residues. Germline loops: CDR1 MGHRA, CDR2 YSYEKL. Here the CDR3 reads CASSQEHSGQPQHF. CDR3 sequence (DNA): TGCGCCAGCAGCCAAGAACATTCCGGTCAGCCCCAGCATTTT.

The V gene is TRBV28, the J gene TRBJ1-5; D is ambiguous. V lost 4 bases, J lost 9 bases, and 7 bases lay in between. The CDR3 has 11 residues. Germline V gene sequence: CDR1 MDHEN, CDR2 SYDVKM. In DNA form, the CDR3 reads TGTGCCAGCAGTTCGACCCGGCCCCAGCATTTT. It specifies CASSSTRPQHF. The entire variable domain, with the rest obtained from reference TRBV28 and TRBJ1-5, is as follows: DVKVTQSSRYLVKRTGEKVFLECVQDMDHENMFWYRQDPGLGLRLIYFSYDVKMKEKGDIPEGYSVSREKKERFSLILESASTNQTSMYLCASSSTRPQHFGDGTRLSIL.

The CDR3 coding sequence is TGTGCCAGCAGTGAACTAGCAAGTAACGGGAATGAGCAGTTCTTC. As protein: CASSELASNGNEQFF. The chain joins TRBV2 to TRBJ2-1; D may be TRBD2 (5 bases). The germline gives CDR1 SNHLY, CDR2 FYNNEI. Trimming took off 2 bases at V and 7 bases at J, with 15 bases between the two ends. There are 15 residues in the CDR3.

This clone was recorded only once. The rearrangement joins TRBV5-1 to TRBJ1-5, with 7 bases lining up with TRBD1. CDR1 and CDR2 from the germline V gene are SGHRS and YFSETQ. The CDR3 has 16 residues. V shed 0 bases and J 1 base; nucleotides not matched to a gene: 4. CDR3 residues: CASSLGTGVSNQPQHF. DNA for the CDR3: TGCGCCAGCAGCTTGGGTACAGGGGTGAGCAATCAGCCCCAGCATTTT.

The chain joins TRBV2 to TRBJ2-7, with 10 bases aligning to TRBD1. Germline V CDR1 and CDR2: SNHLY, FYNNEI. The CDR3 consists of 12 residues. V lost 11 bases, J lost 3 bases, and 4 bases stayed unmatched. The CDR3 sequence: CAGGDRGYEQYF. The CDR3 region has the DNA TGTGCCGGGGGGGACAGGGGCTACGAGCAGTACTTC.

The V call is TRBV11-1, the J call TRBJ1-4; the D gene is possibly TRBD1 (5 bases). Looked up from germline, CDR1 is SGHAT and CDR2 is FQDESV (reference sequence). Trimming took off 5 bases at V and 8 bases at J, with 15 bases between the two ends. The CDR3 runs 14 residues. CDR3 nucleotide sequence: TGTGCCAGCAGCGAAGGGACCGGTCGAGAAAAACTGTTTTTT. As protein: CASSEGTGREKLFF.

The chain links TRBV5-1 to TRBJ2-3; D gene uncertain. CDR3 length: 16 amino acids. Trimming left V 0 bases short and J 3 bases short, with 14 bases between. Germline-derived CDR1 and CDR2 are SGHRS and YFSETQ. This chain's CDR3 is CASSLASARETDTQYF. The CDR3 DNA follows: TGCGCCAGCAGCTTGGCTTCGGCTAGAGAAACAGATACGCAGTATTTT.

The chain carries TRBV7-2 and TRBJ2-5; perhaps TRBD1 as D (5 bases). CDR3 length: 13 amino acids. Deletions cut 3 bases from V and 5 bases from J, with 10 bases between. Germline V gene lookup returns CDR1 SGHTA and CDR2 FQGNSA. The CDR3 sequence is CASSFGRVETQYF. The CDR3 coding sequence is TGTGCCAGCAGCTTTGGCAGGGTGGAGACCCAGTACTTC.

V is TRBV11-2 and J is TRBJ2-6; D is uncertain. Germline CDR1 is SGHAT and CDR2 is FQNNGV. The V end lost 5 bases, the J end lost 0 bases, and 11 bases lay between the germline ends. The CDR3 runs 16 residues. The CDR3 coding sequence is TGTGCCAGCAGCCGTCCGGGCAGCTCTGGGGCCAACGTCCTGACTTTC. It specifies CASSRPGSSGANVLTF.

The chain employs TRBV5-4 and TRBJ2-5, with TRBD2 matching over 8 bases. Germline assignment: CDR1 SGHNT and CDR2 YYREEE (reference sequence). V lost 4 bases, J lost 10 bases, and 18 bases stayed unmatched. The CDR3 has 16 amino acids. The chain's CDR3 is CASSPRGGLAQNLQYF. CDR3 sequence (DNA): TGTGCCAGCAGCCCTCGGGGAGGACTAGCCCAAAACCTCCAGTACTTC.

This clone appeared once. The chain uses TRBV6-6 and TRBJ2-3; 7 nucleotides align to TRBD1. The CDR3 length is 15 residues. Looked up from germline, CDR1 is MNHNY and CDR2 is SVGAGI (reference sequence). With V trimmed by 8 bases and J by 2 bases, 10 bases remained unmatched. The CDR3, as DNA: TGTGCCAGCTCCTACCGGGACAGCTACACAGATACGCAGTATTTT. This gives the protein CASSYRDSYTDTQYF.

CDR3: CASSQEGSVTNIQYF. The CDR3 DNA sequence: TGCGCCAGCAGCCAAGAAGGTAGCGTAACAAACATTCAGTACTTC. The chain carries TRBV4-1 and TRBJ2-4; possible D gene TRBD2, 5 bases. The germline gives CDR1 MGHRA, CDR2 YSYEKL. The V gene lost 0 bases and the J gene lost 6 bases, with 12 bases spanning the gap. The CDR3 totals 15 residues.

As for this clone: Just one base apart from a much larger clone, this may be a read error. Distinct nucleotide sequences in the sample also encode this CDR3. The chain combines TRBV5-1 with TRBJ2-1, with unresolved D. This CDR3 is 18 amino acids long. The germline CDR1 and CDR2 sequences are SGHRS and YFSETQ. Trimming removed 3 bases at V and 4 bases at J, with 23 bases between. CDR3 residues: CASSWMVGRAGPYNEQFF. As DNA, the CDR3 is TGCGCCAGCAGCTGGATGGTAGGACGAGCAGGACCTTACAATGAGCAGTTCTTC.